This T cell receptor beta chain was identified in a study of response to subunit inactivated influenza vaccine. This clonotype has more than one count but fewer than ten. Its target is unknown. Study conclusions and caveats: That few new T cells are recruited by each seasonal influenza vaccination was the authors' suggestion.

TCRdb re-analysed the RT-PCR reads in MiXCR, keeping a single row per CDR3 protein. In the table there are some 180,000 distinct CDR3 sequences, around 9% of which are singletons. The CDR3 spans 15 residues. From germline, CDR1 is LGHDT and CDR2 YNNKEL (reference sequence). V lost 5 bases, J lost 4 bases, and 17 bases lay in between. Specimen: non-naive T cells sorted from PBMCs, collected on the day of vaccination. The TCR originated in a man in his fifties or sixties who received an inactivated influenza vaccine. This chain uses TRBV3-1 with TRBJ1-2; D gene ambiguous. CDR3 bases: TGTGCCAGCAGCAACCCTACGGGCCGCGGCTATGGCTACACCTTC. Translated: CASSNPTGRGYGYTF.